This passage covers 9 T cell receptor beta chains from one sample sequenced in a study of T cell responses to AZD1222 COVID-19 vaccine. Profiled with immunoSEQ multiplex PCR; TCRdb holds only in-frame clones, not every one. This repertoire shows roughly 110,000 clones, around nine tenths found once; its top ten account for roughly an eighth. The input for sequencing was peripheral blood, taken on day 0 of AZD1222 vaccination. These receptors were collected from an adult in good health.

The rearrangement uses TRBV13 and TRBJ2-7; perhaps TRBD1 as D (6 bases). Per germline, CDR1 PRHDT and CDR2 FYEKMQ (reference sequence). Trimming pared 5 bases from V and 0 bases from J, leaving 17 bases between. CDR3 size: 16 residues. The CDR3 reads CASSQKGVLSSYEQYF. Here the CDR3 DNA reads TGTGCCAGCAGCCAAAAGGGGGTGTTGAGCTCCTACGAGCAGTACTTC.

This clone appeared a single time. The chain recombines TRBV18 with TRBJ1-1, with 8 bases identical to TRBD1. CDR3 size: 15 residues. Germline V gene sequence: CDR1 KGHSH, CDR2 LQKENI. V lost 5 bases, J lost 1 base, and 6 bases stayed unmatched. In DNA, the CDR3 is TGTGCCAGCTCAGCGGACAGGGTGGAGAACACTGAAGCTTTCTTT. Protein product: CASSADRVENTEAFF.

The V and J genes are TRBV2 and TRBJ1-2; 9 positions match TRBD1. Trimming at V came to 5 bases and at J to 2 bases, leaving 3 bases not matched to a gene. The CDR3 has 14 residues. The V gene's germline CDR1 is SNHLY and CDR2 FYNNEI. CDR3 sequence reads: CASSPDRGNYGYTF. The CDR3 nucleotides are TGTGCCAGCAGTCCGGACAGGGGCAACTATGGCTACACCTTC.

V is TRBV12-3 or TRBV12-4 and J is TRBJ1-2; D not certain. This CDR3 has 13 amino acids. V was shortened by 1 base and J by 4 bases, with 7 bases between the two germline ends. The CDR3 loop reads CASSLGELYGYTF. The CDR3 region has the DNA TGTGCCAGCAGTTTAGGAGAGCTCTATGGCTACACCTTC.

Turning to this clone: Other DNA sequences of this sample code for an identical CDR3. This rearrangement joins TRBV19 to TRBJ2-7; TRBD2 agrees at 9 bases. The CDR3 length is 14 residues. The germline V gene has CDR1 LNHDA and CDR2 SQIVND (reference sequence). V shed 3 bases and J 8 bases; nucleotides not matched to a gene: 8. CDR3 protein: CASSIKLAGTKQYF. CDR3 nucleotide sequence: TGTGCCAGTAGTATCAAGCTAGCGGGAACGAAGCAGTACTTC.

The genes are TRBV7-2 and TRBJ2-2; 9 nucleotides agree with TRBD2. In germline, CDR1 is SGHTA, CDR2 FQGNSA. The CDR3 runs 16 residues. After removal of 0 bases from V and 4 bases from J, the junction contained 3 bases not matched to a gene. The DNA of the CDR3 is TGTGCCAGCAGCTTAGCCCTAGCGGGGTCCACCGGGGAGCTGTTTTTT. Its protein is CASSLALAGSTGELFF.

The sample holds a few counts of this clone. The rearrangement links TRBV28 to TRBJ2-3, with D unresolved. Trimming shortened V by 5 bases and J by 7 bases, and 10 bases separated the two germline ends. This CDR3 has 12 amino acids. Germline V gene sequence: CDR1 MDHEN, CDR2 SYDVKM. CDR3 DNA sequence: TGTGCCAGCAGTCAGACGATTAATACGCAGTATTTT. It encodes CASSQTINTQYF.

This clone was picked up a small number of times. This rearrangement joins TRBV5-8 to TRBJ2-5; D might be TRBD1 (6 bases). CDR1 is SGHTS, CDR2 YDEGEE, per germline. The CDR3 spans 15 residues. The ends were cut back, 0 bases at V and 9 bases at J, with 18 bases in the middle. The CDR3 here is CASSLGGQPQWAQYF. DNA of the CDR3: TGTGCCAGCAGCTTGGGAGGACAGCCGCAATGGGCCCAGTACTTC.

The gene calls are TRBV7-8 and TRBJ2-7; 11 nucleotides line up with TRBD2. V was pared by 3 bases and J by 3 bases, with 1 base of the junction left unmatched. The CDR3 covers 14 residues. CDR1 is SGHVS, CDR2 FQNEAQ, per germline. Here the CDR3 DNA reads TGTGCCAGCAGCTTCCTAGCGGGGGGCTACGAGCAGTACTTC. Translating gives CASSFLAGGYEQYF. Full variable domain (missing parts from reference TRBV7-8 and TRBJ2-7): GAGVSQSPRYKVAKRGQDVALRCDPISGHVSLFWYQQALGQGPEFLTYFQNEAQLDKSGLPSDRFFAERPEGSVSTLKIQRTQQEDSAVYLCASSFLAGGYEQYFGPGTRLTVT.